This paragraph covers one T cell receptor (beta chain) sequence. The assay was immunoSEQ multiplex PCR, and TCRdb's table has in-frame clones only and misses some. The sample has around 140,000 clones, roughly 81% seen once. The data are from a study of blood T cell repertoires in COVID-19. Study-wide context: Nucleic acid was either cDNA or gDNA, and it came from T cells, B-cell-depleted T cells, or PBMCs.

The germline CDR1 and CDR2 sequences are SGHVS and FQNEAQ. V was clipped by 0 bases and J by 12 bases, with 12 bases between them. The CDR3 sequence is 13 residues long. The chain joins TRBV7-8 to TRBJ2-1, with D possibly being TRBD2 (6 bases). The TCR was taken from a woman aged 50 to 60 with acute COVID-19. Source material: PBMCs or T cells enriched from blood (not recorded which). The CDR3 nucleotides are TGTGCCAGCAGCTTAGCTAGCGGATCACGGCAGTTCTTC. Translation: CASSLASGSRQFF. Variable domain in full (rest from reference TRBV7-8 and TRBJ2-1): GAGVSQSPRYKVAKRGQDVALRCDPISGHVSLFWYQQALGQGPEFLTYFQNEAQLDKSGLPSDRFFAERPEGSVSTLKIQRTQQEDSAVYLCASSLASGSRQFFGPGTRLTVL.